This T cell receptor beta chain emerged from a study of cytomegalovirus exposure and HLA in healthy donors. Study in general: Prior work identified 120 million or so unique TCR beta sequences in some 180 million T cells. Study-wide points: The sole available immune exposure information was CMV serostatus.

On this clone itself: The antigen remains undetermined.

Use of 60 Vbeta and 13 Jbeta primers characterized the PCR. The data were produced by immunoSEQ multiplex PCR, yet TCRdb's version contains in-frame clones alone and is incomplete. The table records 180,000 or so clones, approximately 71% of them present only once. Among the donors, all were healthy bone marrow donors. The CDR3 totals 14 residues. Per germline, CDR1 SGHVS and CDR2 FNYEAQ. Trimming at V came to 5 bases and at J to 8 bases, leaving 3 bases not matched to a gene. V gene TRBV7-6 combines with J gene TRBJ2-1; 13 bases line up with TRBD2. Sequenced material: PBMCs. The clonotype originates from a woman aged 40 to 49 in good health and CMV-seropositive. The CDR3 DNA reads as TGTGCCAGCAGCCCTGGGACTAGCGGGGATGAGCAGTTCTTC. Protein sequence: CASSPGTSGDEQFF. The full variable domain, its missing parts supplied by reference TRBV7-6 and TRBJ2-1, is GAGVSQSPRYKVTKRGQDVALRCDPISGHVSLYWYRQALGQGPEFLTYFNYEAQQDKSGLPNDRFSAERPEGSISTLTIQRTEQRDSAMYRCASSPGTSGDEQFFGPGTRLTVL.